A single T cell receptor (beta chain) is shown here with its context. The data originate from a study of human T cells and chemical hapten exposure. With V trimmed by 2 bases and J by 6 bases, 7 bases remained unmatched. CDR1 is MNHEY, CDR2 SVGAGI, per germline. The CDR3 consists of 15 residues. From the RACE reads, TCRdb called clonotypes with MiXCR, one entry per CDR3 protein. The sample carries roughly 110,000 distinct CDR3 sequences, 12% recorded once. The time point is: pre-sensitization, week 0. As for treatment: therapeutic diphenylcyclopropenone sensitization with weekly scalp DPC. The chain recombines TRBV6-5 with TRBJ2-7; TRBD1 agrees at 10 bases. This TCR was sampled from a woman in her forties or fifties with alopecia areata. Some clones in this sample may be carry-over from other donors' samples. This sample comprised whole blood, obtained in connection with sensitization to the hapten diphenylcyclopropenone (DPC). The CDR3 here is CASSYAGTGVGEQYF. Here the CDR3 DNA reads TGTGCCAGCAGTTACGCCGGGACAGGGGTGGGCGAGCAGTACTTC.